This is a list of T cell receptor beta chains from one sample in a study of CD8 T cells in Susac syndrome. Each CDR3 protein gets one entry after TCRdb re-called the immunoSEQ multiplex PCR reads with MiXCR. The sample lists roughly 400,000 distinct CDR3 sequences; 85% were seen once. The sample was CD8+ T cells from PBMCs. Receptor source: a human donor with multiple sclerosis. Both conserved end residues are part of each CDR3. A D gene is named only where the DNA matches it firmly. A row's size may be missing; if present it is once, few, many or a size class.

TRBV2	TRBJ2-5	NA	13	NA	TGTGCCTGCAGTGAAGAAGGGCAAGAGACCCAGTACTTC	CACSEEGQETQYF
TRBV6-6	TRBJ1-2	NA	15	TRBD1	TGTGCCAGCAGTCCACCCGACAGGGGACTCTATGGCTACACCTTC	CASSPPDRGLYGYTF
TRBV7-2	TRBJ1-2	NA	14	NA	TGTGCCAGCAGCTTTCAGGGAGATAACTATGGCTACACCTTC	CASSFQGDNYGYTF
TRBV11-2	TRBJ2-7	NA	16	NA	TGTGCCAGCAGCTTAGAAGTATACACCATCTCCTACGAGCAGTACTTC	CASSLEVYTISYEQYF
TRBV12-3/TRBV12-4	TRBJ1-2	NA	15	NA	TGTGCCAGCAGTTTAACCAGGGAAGTGATCTATGGCTACACCTTC	CASSLTREVIYGYTF
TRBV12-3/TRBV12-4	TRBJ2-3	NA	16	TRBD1	TGTGCCAGCAGTGAGTTCGGGACAGGGAGCACAGATACGCAGTATTTT	CASSEFGTGSTDTQYF
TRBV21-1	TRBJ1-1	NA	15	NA	TGTGCCAGCAGCAAAGCACTTCTGGGGAACACTGAAGCTTTCTTT	CASSKALLGNTEAFF
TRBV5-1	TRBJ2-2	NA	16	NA	TGCGCCAGCAGCCTGGGCGCAGCGGCGGACACCGGGGAGCTGTTTTTT	CASSLGAAADTGELFF
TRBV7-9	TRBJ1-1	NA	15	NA	TGTGCCAGCAGCTTAGCAAGGGGTTTGTTCACTGAAGCTTTCTTT	CASSLARGLFTEAFF
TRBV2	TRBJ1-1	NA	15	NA	TGTGCCAGCAGTGAAGCGGGGCAGGTTGACACTGAAGCTTTCTTT	CASSEAGQVDTEAFF
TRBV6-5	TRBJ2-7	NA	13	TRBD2	TGTGCCAGCAGCACTAGCGGGAACAACGAGCAGTACTTC	CASSTSGNNEQYF
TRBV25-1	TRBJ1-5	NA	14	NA	TGTGCCACCGGCCAGGGTCTAGGCAATCAGCCCCAGCATTTT	CATGQGLGNQPQHF
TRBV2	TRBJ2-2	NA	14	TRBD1	TGTGCCACCCCCGGGACAGGGGTCACCGGGGAGCTGTTTTTT	CATPGTGVTGELFF
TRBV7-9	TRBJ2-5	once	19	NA	TGTGCCAGCAGCTTAGTAACCCCCAATGTTTGGGGCGAGGTGGAGACCCAGTACTTC	CASSLVTPNVWGEVETQYF
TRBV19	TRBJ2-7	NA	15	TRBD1	TGTGCCAGTACCCACGGACAGGGGGAGTTCTACGAGCAGTACTTC	CASTHGQGEFYEQYF
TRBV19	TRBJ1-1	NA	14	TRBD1	TGTGCCAGTAACCAGGACAGGGTGGACACTGAAGCTTTCTTT	CASNQDRVDTEAFF
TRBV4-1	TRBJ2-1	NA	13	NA	TGCGCCAGCAGCCGGGGGGACGCCAATGAGCAGTTCTTC	CASSRGDANEQFF
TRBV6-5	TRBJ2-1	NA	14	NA	TGTGCCAGCAGTCCCGACGAGTTGTACAATGAGCAGTTCTTC	CASSPDELYNEQFF
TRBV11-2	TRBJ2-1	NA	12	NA	TGTGCCAGCAGCTTAGATTGGAATGAGCAGTTCTTC	CASSLDWNEQFF